One sample yielded the 26 T cell receptor beta chains listed below, sequenced in a study of shared T cell receptors in the human thymus. The assay was immunoSEQ multiplex PCR, and TCRdb's table has in-frame clones only and misses some. Among 600,000 to 900,000 clones, approximately 85% were seen once, and the ten largest hold more than 0.008%. The data were also submitted as part of a second study, on human thymus T cells.

The source material was thymocytes. The source of these receptors is a girl in the first two years of life with a congenital heart defect.

The J gene is TRBJ2-7, the V gene TRBV7-3, with D perhaps TRBD1 (6 bases). Trimming stripped 1 base from V and 1 base from J, with 11 bases between. Germline loops: CDR1 SGHTA, CDR2 FQGTGA. CDR3 length: 15 amino acids. The CDR3 here is CASSLRPGESYEQYF. The CDR3 region has the DNA TGTGCCAGCAGCTTAAGGCCAGGGGAGTCCTACGAGCAGTACTTC.

The chain recombines TRBV7-6 with TRBJ2-3; 8 positions match TRBD1. From germline, CDR1 is SGHVS and CDR2 FNYEAQ. This CDR3 has 15 amino acids. The V segment lost 1 base and the J segment 3 bases; nucleotides outside the gene matches: 3. Here the CDR3 reads CASSLVQGATDTQYF. DNA of the CDR3: TGTGCCAGCAGCTTAGTTCAGGGGGCAACAGATACGCAGTATTTT.

The chain uses TRBV4-3 and TRBJ2-5, with TRBD2 identical over 10 bases. This CDR3 has 18 residues. V shed 4 bases, J shed 2 bases, and the junction held 13 bases outside the gene matches. The germline V gene has CDR1 LGHNA and CDR2 YSLEER. The CDR3 protein is CASSPHRNSGGAQETQYF. In DNA form, the CDR3 reads TGCGCCAGCAGCCCCCACCGGAACAGCGGGGGGGCGCAAGAGACCCAGTACTTC.

The CDR3 loop is CASSLAASGGSTDTQYF. Written as DNA, the CDR3 is TGTGCCAGCAGTTTAGCCGCTAGCGGGGGCAGCACAGATACGCAGTATTTT. The chain links TRBV27 to TRBJ2-3, with TRBD2 matching over 10 bases. The CDR3 consists of 17 residues. J was trimmed by 0 bases and V by 2 bases; bases with no gene match: 5. The germline gives CDR1 MNHEY, CDR2 SMNVEV (reference sequence).

This chain joins TRBV10-3 and TRBJ1-6, with D unclear. Trimming pared 2 bases from V and 0 bases from J, leaving 11 bases between. The CDR3 has 17 residues. The germline gives CDR1 ENHRY, CDR2 SYGVKD. CDR3 sequence: CAISETVSSSYNSPLHF. Here the CDR3 DNA reads TGTGCCATCAGTGAGACAGTCTCGAGCTCCTATAATTCACCCCTCCACTTT.

This sequence joins TRBV10-3 and TRBJ1-1; D possibly corresponds to TRBD1 (6 bases). The CDR3 is 16 residues long. Germline CDR1 ENHRY, CDR2 SYGVKD. The V gene lost 2 bases and the J gene lost 1 base, with 14 bases spanning the gap. CDR3 nucleotides: TGTGCCATCAGTGAGGTCGGCAGGGGATCGAACACTGAAGCTTTCTTT. Translating gives CAISEVGRGSNTEAFF.

The chain joins TRBV21-1 to TRBJ2-2; the table names TRBD2, a call not compared with the DNA. TRBV21-1 constitutes a pseudogene. CDR3 size: 15 residues. The CDR3 protein is CASSKDGVPYRELFF. The CDR3 nucleotides read TGTGCCAGCAGCAAAGACGGGGTCCCATACCGGGAGCTGTTTTTT.

This chain connects TRBV7-8 to TRBJ2-1, with 8 bases aligning to TRBD2. With V trimmed by 3 bases and J by 6 bases, 10 bases remained unmatched. Germline CDR1 is SGHVS and CDR2 is FQNEAQ. The length of the CDR3 is 16 residues. The CDR3 reads CASSFRMGGLGNEQFF. The CDR3 DNA is TGTGCCAGCAGCTTCCGAATGGGGGGACTAGGCAATGAGCAGTTCTTC. The entire variable domain, with the rest obtained from reference TRBV7-8 and TRBJ2-1, is as follows: GAGVSQSPRYKVAKRGQDVALRCDPISGHVSLFWYQQALGQGPEFLTYFQNEAQLDKSGLPSDRFFAERPEGSVSTLKIQRTQQEDSAVYLCASSFRMGGLGNEQFFGPGTRLTVL.

The chain employs TRBV9 and TRBJ2-1, with 7 nucleotides matching TRBD1. The CDR3 is made up of 15 amino acids. The ends lost 0 bases at V and 4 bases at J; junction bases unmatched: 4. CDR1 SGDLS and CDR2 YYNGEE come from the germline V gene. CDR3 sequence: CASSVGDREYNEQFF. CDR3 in DNA: TGTGCCAGCAGCGTAGGGGACAGAGAGTACAATGAGCAGTTCTTC.

The rearrangement joins TRBV11-2 to TRBJ1-6; D unclear. Germline CDR1 reads SGHAT; CDR2 reads FQNNGV. V was clipped by 3 bases and J by 5 bases, with 8 bases between them. CDR3 length equals 14 residues. The CDR3 region is CASSFSRDNSPLHF. CDR3 nucleotide sequence: TGTGCCAGCAGCTTCTCCCGAGATAATTCACCCCTCCACTTT.

This clone was found once. The gene calls are TRBV4-1 and TRBJ1-3; TRBD1 is a possible D gene (5 bases). This CDR3 contains 18 residues. Trimming pared 1 base from V and 0 bases from J, leaving 16 bases between. Germline-derived CDR1 and CDR2 are MGHRA and YSYEKL. CDR3 nucleotides: TGCGCCAGCAGCCAAGGTGCACCGTACGGGGGCTCTGGAAACACCATATATTTT. Protein product: CASSQGAPYGGSGNTIYF.

This clone was counted once. The chain combines TRBV25-1 with TRBJ2-3, with 10 bases aligning to TRBD1. V lost 10 bases and J lost 4; bases outside the gene matches: 8. CDR1 is MGHDK and CDR2 is SYGVNS in the germline V gene. There are 14 residues in the CDR3. DNA of the CDR3: TGTGCCACTCCCGGGACAGGGGATCCAGATACGCAGTATTTT. This translates into CATPGTGDPDTQYF.

A note on this clone: At the DNA level, this CDR3 is encoded by other sequences in the same sample as well. The V gene is TRBV2, the J gene TRBJ1-6; D is unresolved. The V gene lost 7 bases and the J gene lost 7 bases, with 14 bases spanning the gap. This CDR3 has 14 residues. Germline V gives CDR1 SNHLY, CDR2 FYNNEI. In nucleotides, the CDR3 is TGTGCCAGCACTCCCGGCGGGGAAAATTCACCCCTCCACTTT. Protein sequence: CASTPGGENSPLHF.

As DNA, the CDR3 is TGTGCCAGCAGCCCGCGGGGGGGCCCGGAGACCCAGTACTTC. It codes for CASSPRGGPETQYF. The chain recombines TRBV7-8 with TRBJ2-5, with 9 bases fitting TRBD2. Germline CDR1 and CDR2: SGHVS and FQNEAQ. The CDR3 totals 14 residues. The trim removed 5 bases at V and 5 bases at J, leaving 6 bases unmatched.

J is TRBJ2-7 and V is TRBV2, with D tentatively TRBD2 (6 bases). There are 16 residues in the CDR3. Germline lookup yields CDR1 SNHLY and CDR2 FYNNEI. The V gene lost 1 base and the J gene lost 1 base, with 14 bases spanning the gap. CDR3 coding DNA: TGTGCCAGCAGTGAAGAAGTGGGAGGTCAATCCTACGAGCAGTACTTC. It encodes CASSEEVGGQSYEQYF.

V gene TRBV5-8 combines with J gene TRBJ2-5, with D possibly being TRBD1 (6 bases). The germline CDR1 and CDR2 sequences are SGHTS and YDEGEE. With 3 bases removed from V and 3 bases from J, the gap between germline ends came to 21 bases. There are 17 residues in the CDR3. The chain's CDR3 is CASSSIEGARQEETQYF. Here the CDR3 DNA reads TGTGCCAGCAGCTCGATCGAGGGAGCGCGACAGGAAGAGACCCAGTACTTC.

The V and J genes are TRBV30 and TRBJ2-2; the match to TRBD1 covers 7 bases. The junction had 12 bases not matched to a gene; V was cut back by 3 bases and J by 5 bases. Germline values: CDR1 GTSNPN, CDR2 SVGIG (reference sequence). The CDR3 covers 16 residues. The DNA of the CDR3 is TGTGCCTGGAGAAGAAAGGGTCTCAGGGGGACCGGGGAGCTGTTTTTT. This encodes CAWRRKGLRGTGELFF. Full variable domain (remainder filled in from reference TRBV30 and TRBJ2-2): SQTIHQWPATLVQPVGSPLSLECTVEGTSNPNLYWYRQAAGRGLQLLFYSVGIGQISSEVPQNLSASRPQDRQFILSSKKLLLSDSGFYLCAWRRKGLRGTGELFFGEGSRLTVL.

The CDR3 loop is CASSLGQDPTDTQYF. CDR3 bases: TGCGCCAGCAGCTTGGGACAGGACCCCACAGATACGCAGTATTTT. V is TRBV5-1 and J is TRBJ2-3, with a tentative D call TRBD1 (6 bases). CDR1 and CDR2 from the germline V gene are SGHRS and YFSETQ. Trimming pared 0 bases from V and 2 bases from J, leaving 10 bases between. This CDR3 region has 15 residues. Complete variable domain (other parts from reference TRBV5-1 and TRBJ2-3): KAGVTQTPRYLIKTRGQQVTLSCSPISGHRSVSWYQQTPGQGLQFLFEYFSETQRNKGNFPGRFSGRQFSNSRSEMNVSTLELGDSALYLCASSLGQDPTDTQYFGPGTRLTVL.

The V gene is TRBV28, the J gene TRBJ1-6; D unresolved. The CDR3 sequence is 22 residues long. Trimming removed 5 bases from V and 0 bases from J, with 29 bases in between. Germline CDR1 MDHEN, CDR2 SYDVKM. The CDR3: CASSPRGTGRILESSYNSPLHF. The CDR3 region has the DNA TGTGCCAGCAGTCCCCGGGGTACCGGTCGGATACTAGAAAGCTCCTATAATTCACCCCTCCACTTT.

The chain recombines TRBV5-6 with TRBJ2-7; unclear D gene. Germline V gene sequence: CDR1 SGHDT, CDR2 YYEEEE. The V end was cut by 3 bases, the J end by 5 bases, with 9 bases between. CDR3 length: 12 residues. CDR3 sequence reads: CASSSLAHEQYF. The CDR3 DNA follows: TGTGCCAGCAGCTCATTGGCCCACGAGCAGTACTTC. The full variable domain, with the rest looked up from reference TRBV5-6 and TRBJ2-7, is DAGVTQSPTHLIKTRGQQVTLRCSPKSGHDTVSWYQQALGQGPQFIFQYYEEEERQRGNFPDRFSGHQFPNYSSELNVNALLLGDSALYLCASSSLAHEQYFGPGTRLTVT.

The V gene is TRBV19, the J gene TRBJ1-3; weak D call: TRBD1 (5 bases). Germline lookup yields CDR1 LNHDA and CDR2 SQIVND (reference sequence). V dropped 4 bases and J dropped 2 bases, with 6 bases sitting between them. The length of the CDR3 is 13 residues. CDR3 amino acids: CASSTGTGNTIYF. Written as DNA, the CDR3 is TGTGCCAGTAGTACAGGGACTGGAAACACCATATATTTT.

The J gene is TRBJ2-7, the V gene TRBV6-1; TRBD2 is a possible D gene (6 bases). The CDR3 spans 14 residues. Trimming shortened V by 4 bases and J by 4 bases, and 14 bases separated the two germline ends. From germline, CDR1 is MNHNS and CDR2 SASEGT. CDR3 region: CASSVEAGTYEQYF. The CDR3 nucleotides are TGTGCCAGCAGTGTGGAGGCAGGGACTTACGAGCAGTACTTC.

This clone was seen only a few times. The CDR3 region is CASSPPLPEYTDTQYF. The CDR3 DNA follows: TGTGCCAGCAGTCCCCCCCTCCCCGAGTACACAGATACGCAGTATTTT. The chain is built from TRBV27 and TRBJ2-3; D is ambiguous. The germline V gene has CDR1 MNHEY and CDR2 SMNVEV (reference sequence). There are 16 residues in the CDR3. V was trimmed by 5 bases and J by 2 bases, leaving 17 bases between them.

V is TRBV5-8 and J is TRBJ2-1, with 9 bases aligning to TRBD2. Germline-derived CDR1 and CDR2 are SGHTS and YDEGEE. CDR3 length equals 18 residues. V was pared by 6 bases and J by 4 bases, with 17 bases of the junction left unmatched. The CDR3 spells CASTRQRGLAGMYNEQFF. The CDR3 DNA is TGTGCCAGCACCCGCCAAAGGGGGCTAGCGGGGATGTACAATGAGCAGTTCTTC.

The chain carries TRBV6-5 and TRBJ2-2; 10 nucleotides agree with TRBD1. Looked up from germline, CDR1 is MNHEY and CDR2 is SVGAGI. The CDR3 is made up of 16 amino acids. V shed 2 bases, J shed 4 bases, and the junction held 4 bases outside the gene matches. CDR3 DNA: TGTGCCAGCAGTTACCAGACAGGGGGCGGCACCGGGGAGCTGTTTTTT. It specifies CASSYQTGGGTGELFF.

This clone was observed a handful of times. This chain connects TRBV9 to TRBJ1-6, with 8 bases that match TRBD1. The germline V gene encodes CDR1 SGDLS and CDR2 YYNGEE. CDR3 length: 17 residues. Trimming took 3 bases from V and 7 from J; bases not matched to a gene: 12. The chain's CDR3 is CASSGGGDRTGNSPLHF. In DNA, the CDR3 is TGTGCCAGCAGCGGGGGTGGGGACAGGACGGGAAATTCACCCCTCCACTTT.